The 2 T cell receptor beta chains in this list originate from one sample, sequenced in a study of CD49a tissue-resident CD8 T cells in human skin. Only in-frame clones appear in the TCRdb table, and some are missing; sequencing was by immunoSEQ multiplex PCR. The data hold some 1,400 clones, with about 73% observed a single time. Input material: CLA- CD8+ effector memory T cells sorted from blood. All receptors come from a human donor in good health.

The V call is TRBV6-1, the J call TRBJ2-7; possibly TRBD1 for D (7 bases). The CDR3 loop spans 14 amino acids. The ends were cut back, 6 bases at V and 3 bases at J, with 15 bases in the middle. The germline gives CDR1 MNHNS, CDR2 SASEGT. The CDR3 spells CASSAGGGGYEQYF. As DNA, the CDR3 is TGTGCCAGCAGCGCAGGGGGAGGTGGCTACGAGCAGTACTTC.

This clone showed up just a few times. This chain joins TRBV18 and TRBJ2-5; tentatively, D is TRBD2 (6 bases). Trimming shortened V by 3 bases and J by 0 bases, and 11 bases separated the two germline ends. The CDR3 has 15 residues. Germline CDR1 reads KGHSH; CDR2 reads LQKENI. CDR3 region: CASSPLAGYQETQYF. DNA for the CDR3: TGTGCCAGCTCACCCCTGGCGGGGTACCAAGAGACCCAGTACTTC. Complete variable domain (other parts from reference TRBV18 and TRBJ2-5): NAGVMQNPRHLVRRRGQEARLRCSPMKGHSHVYWYRQLPEEGLKFMVYLQKENIIDESGMPKERFSAEFPKEGPSILRIQQVVRGDSAAYFCASSPLAGYQETQYFGPGTRLLVL.